The clone carrying this T cell receptor (beta chain) turned up a few times. Its antigen is as yet unknown. TCRdb itself ran the reads through MiXCR, one entry per CDR3 protein. This sample has approximately 1,000,000 distinct CDR3 sequences, with 31% found just once. This entry comes from a study of T cell repertoires in cytomegalovirus infection. For the study at large: HLA-B-restricted CMV epitopes that are well studied were used alongside recently identified HLA-C-restricted ones. Study-wide points: CMV carriers having the relevant HLA were flagged by cumulative public TCR beta family frequency.

Germline V gene data show CDR1 as SNHLY and CDR2 as FYNNEI. The CDR3 runs to 16 residues. V lost 3 bases, J lost 7 bases, and 21 bases lay in between. This TCR was recovered from a human donor in good health (CMV status not recorded). Some clones in this sample may be carry-over from other donors' samples. This chain links TRBV2 with TRBJ1-2; TRBD1 might be the D (6 bases). The material sequenced was cultured CD8+ T cells from PBMCs, taken from culture after CMV antigen stimulation. The CDR3 DNA sequence: TGTGCCAGCAGTGATCCTCGGTCGACAGGCGGACGTGGCTACACCTTC. Amino acids: CASSDPRSTGGRGYTF. Looking up the rest from reference TRBV2 and TRBJ1-2 gives the full variable domain: EPEVTQTPSHQVTQMGQEVILRCVPISNHLYFYWYRQILGQKVEFLVSFYNNEISEKSEIFDDQFSVERPDGSNFTLKIRSTKLEDSAMYFCASSDPRSTGGRGYTFGSGTRLTVV.